This TCR beta chain came from a study of OX40 agonist ivuxolimab in advanced cancers. Only in-frame clones appear in the TCRdb table, and some are missing; sequencing was by immunoSEQ multiplex PCR. The table records approximately 50,000 clones, roughly 94% of them present only once. The study's findings and limits: Clonal expansion in partial responders at 0.1-3.0 mg/kg ranked among the lowest. Researchers report that CD8+ T cells had, on average, more expanded clones than CD4+.

It was autoimmune disease history or systemic immunosuppression that excluded patients. Sampling of blood occurred at baseline, cycle 4 day 1, and cycle 7 day 1. As to this clone: Its matching antigen is unknown.

Sample: CD4+ or CD8+ T cells sorted from blood, taken in a trial of the OX40 agonist ivuxolimab. The receptor was isolated from an adult with an advanced solid tumor such as melanoma, head and neck, liver or kidney cancer.

The CDR3 region has the DNA TGTGCCAGCAGCGACCTCCCCCGGGAAGAGACCCAGTACTTC. Its protein product is CASSDLPREETQYF. V and J are TRBV5-4 and TRBJ2-5; D gene uncertain. V lost 4 bases to trimming and J lost 3 bases, with 13 bases between them. The CDR3 contains 14 residues. CDR1 and CDR2 from the germline V gene are SGHNT and YYREEE (reference sequence).